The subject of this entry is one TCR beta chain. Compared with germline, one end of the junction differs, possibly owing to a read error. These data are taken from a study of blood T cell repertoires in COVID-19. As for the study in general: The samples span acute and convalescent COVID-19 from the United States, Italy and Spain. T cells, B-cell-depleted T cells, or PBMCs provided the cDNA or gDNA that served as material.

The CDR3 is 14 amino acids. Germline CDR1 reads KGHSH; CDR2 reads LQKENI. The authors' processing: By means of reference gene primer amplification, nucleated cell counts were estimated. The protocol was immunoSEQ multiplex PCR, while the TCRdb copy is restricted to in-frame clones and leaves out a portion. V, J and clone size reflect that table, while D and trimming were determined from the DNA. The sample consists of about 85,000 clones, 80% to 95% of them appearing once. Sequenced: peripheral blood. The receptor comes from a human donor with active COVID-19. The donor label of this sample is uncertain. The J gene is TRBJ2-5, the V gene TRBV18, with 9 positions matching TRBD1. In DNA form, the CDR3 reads TGTACCAGCTCACCACAGGGGGCGGGAGAGACCCAGTACTTC. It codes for CTSSPQGAGETQYF.